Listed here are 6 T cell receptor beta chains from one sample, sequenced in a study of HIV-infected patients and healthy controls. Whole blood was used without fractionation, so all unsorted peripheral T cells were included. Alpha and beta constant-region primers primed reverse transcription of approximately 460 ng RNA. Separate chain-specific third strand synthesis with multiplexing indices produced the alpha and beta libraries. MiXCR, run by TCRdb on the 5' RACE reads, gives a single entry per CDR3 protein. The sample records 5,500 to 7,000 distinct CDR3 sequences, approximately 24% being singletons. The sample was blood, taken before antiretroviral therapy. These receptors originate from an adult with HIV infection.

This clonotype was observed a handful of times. The CDR3 spells CASSFWSQGTYEQYF. CDR3 nucleotides: TGTGCCAGCAGTTTTTGGAGTCAGGGCACCTACGAGCAGTACTTC. This sequence joins TRBV27 and TRBJ2-7, with a possible D match to TRBD1 (5 bases). Germline V gene sequence: CDR1 MNHEY, CDR2 SMNVEV (reference sequence). There are 15 residues in the CDR3. Trimming stripped 3 bases from V and 2 bases from J, with 14 bases between.

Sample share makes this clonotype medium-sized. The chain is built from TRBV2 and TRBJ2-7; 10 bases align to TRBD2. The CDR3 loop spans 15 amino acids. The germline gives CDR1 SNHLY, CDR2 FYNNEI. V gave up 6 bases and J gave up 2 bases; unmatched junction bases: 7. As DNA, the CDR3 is TGTGCCAGCAGATTAGCGGGGGGCGGCCCCTACGAGCAGTACTTC. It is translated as CASRLAGGGPYEQYF.

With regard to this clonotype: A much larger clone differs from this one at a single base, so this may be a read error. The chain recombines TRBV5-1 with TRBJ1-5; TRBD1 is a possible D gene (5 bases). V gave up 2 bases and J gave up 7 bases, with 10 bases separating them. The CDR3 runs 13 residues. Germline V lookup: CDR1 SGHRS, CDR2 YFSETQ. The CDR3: CASSFNQGQPQHF. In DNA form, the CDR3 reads TGCGCCAGCAGCTTTAACCAGGGCCAGCCCCAGCATTTT.

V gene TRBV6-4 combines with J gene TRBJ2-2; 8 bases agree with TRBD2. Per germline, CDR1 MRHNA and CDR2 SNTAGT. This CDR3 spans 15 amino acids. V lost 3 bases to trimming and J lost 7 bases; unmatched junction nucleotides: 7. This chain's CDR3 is CASSEESGSGGELFF. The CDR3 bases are TGTGCCAGCAGTGAGGAGAGCGGGAGTGGCGGGGAGCTGTTTTTT.

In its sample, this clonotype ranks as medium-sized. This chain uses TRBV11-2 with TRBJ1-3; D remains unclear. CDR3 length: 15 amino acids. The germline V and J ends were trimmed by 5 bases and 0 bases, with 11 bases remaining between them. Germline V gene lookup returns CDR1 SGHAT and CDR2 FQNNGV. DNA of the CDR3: TGTGCCAGCAGCCCCGACTTAACCTCTGGAAACACCATATATTTT. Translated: CASSPDLTSGNTIYF. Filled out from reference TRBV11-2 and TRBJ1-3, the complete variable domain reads EAGVAQSPRYKIIEKRQSVAFWCNPISGHATLYWYQQILGQGPKLLIQFQNNGVVDDSQLPKDRFSAERLKGVDSTLKIQPAKLEDSAVYLCASSPDLTSGNTIYFGEGSWLTVV.

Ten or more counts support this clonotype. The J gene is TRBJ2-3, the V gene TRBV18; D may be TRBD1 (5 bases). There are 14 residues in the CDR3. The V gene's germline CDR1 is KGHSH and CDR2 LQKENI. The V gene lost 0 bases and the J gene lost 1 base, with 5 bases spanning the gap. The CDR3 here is CASSPPRGTDTQYF. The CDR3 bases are TGTGCCAGCTCACCACCCAGGGGCACAGATACGCAGTATTTT.